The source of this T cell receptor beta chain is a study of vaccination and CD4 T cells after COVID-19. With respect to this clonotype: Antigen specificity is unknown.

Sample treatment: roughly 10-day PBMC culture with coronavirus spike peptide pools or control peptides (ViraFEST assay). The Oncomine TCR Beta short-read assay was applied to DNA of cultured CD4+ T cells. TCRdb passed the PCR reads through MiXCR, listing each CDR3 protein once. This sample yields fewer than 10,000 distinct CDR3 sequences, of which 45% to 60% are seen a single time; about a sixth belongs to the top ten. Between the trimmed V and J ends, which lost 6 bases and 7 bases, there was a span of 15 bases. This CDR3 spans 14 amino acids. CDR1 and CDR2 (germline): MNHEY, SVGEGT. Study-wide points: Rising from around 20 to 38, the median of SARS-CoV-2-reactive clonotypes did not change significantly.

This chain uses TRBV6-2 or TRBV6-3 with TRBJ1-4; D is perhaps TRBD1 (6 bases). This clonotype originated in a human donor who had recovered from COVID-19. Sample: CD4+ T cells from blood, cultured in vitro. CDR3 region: CASSSHRTAEKLFF. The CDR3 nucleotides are TGTGCCAGCAGCAGTCACCGGACAGCTGAAAAACTGTTTTTT.